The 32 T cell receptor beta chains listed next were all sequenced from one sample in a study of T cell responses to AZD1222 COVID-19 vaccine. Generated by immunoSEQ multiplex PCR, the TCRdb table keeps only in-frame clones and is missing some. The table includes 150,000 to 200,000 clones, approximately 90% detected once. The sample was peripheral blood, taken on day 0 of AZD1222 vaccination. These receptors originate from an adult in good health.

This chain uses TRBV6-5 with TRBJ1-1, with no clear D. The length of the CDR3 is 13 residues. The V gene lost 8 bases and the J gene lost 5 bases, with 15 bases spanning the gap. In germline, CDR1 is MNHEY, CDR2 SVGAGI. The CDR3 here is CASPGPWGTEAFF. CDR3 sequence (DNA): TGTGCCAGCCCCGGTCCCTGGGGAACTGAAGCTTTCTTT.

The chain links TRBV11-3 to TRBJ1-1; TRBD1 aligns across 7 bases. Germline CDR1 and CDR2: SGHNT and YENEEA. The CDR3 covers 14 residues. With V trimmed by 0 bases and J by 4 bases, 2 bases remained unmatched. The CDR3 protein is CASSLDAGGTEAFF. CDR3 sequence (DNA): TGTGCCAGCAGCTTAGATGCAGGGGGCACTGAAGCTTTCTTT.

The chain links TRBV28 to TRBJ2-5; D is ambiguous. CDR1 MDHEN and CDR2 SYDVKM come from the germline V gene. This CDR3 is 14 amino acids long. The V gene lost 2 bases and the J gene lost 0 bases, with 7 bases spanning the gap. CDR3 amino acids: CASSLLENQETQYF. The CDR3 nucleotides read TGTGCCAGCAGTTTACTGGAAAACCAAGAGACCCAGTACTTC.

Here the CDR3 reads CASNAGDAFNEQFF. CDR3 nucleotides: TGTGCCAGCAACGCGGGGGATGCCTTCAATGAGCAGTTCTTC. This chain connects TRBV3-1 (or the pseudogene TRBV3-2) to TRBJ2-1, with TRBD2 matching 7 bases. CDR3 length: 14 amino acids. Germline V gives CDR1 LGHDT, CDR2 YNNKEL (reference sequence). J lost 6 bases, V lost 7 bases, and 9 bases had no gene match.

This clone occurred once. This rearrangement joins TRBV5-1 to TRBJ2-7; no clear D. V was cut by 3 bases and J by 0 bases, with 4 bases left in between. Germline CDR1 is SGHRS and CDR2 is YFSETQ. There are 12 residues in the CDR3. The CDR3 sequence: CASSSSSYEQYF. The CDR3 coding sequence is TGCGCCAGCAGCTCGAGCTCCTACGAGCAGTACTTC.

CDR3 in amino acids: CASSLQSIPTGGYTF. CDR3 DNA sequence: TGTGCCAGCAGTTTACAATCGATTCCGACTGGAGGCTACACCTTC. The V and J genes are TRBV27 and TRBJ1-2; D is uncertain. The germline V gene encodes CDR1 MNHEY and CDR2 SMNVEV (reference sequence). The CDR3 totals 15 residues. Trimming shortened V by 2 bases and J by 8 bases, and 18 bases separated the two germline ends.

The CDR3 spells CASSVGVGANYGYTF. DNA for the CDR3: TGTGCCAGCAGCGTAGGGGTAGGAGCTAACTATGGCTACACCTTC. This chain joins TRBV9 and TRBJ1-2, with no clear D. This CDR3 is built from 15 residues. Trimming removed 0 bases from V and 0 bases from J, with 9 bases in between. Germline V gene data show CDR1 as SGDLS and CDR2 as YYNGEE.

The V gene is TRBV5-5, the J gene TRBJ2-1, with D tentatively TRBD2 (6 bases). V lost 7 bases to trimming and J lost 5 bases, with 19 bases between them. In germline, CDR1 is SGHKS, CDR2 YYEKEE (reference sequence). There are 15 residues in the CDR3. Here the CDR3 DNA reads TGTGCCAGCGGTCAGGACTATCGTCCACACAATGAGCAGTTCTTC. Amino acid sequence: CASGQDYRPHNEQFF.

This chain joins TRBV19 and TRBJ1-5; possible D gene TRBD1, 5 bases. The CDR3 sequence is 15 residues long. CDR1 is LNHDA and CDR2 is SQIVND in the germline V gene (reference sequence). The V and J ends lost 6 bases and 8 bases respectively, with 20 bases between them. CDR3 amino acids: CASSTPGDLTKPQHF. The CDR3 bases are TGTGCCAGTAGCACCCCGGGGGACCTCACGAAGCCCCAGCATTTT. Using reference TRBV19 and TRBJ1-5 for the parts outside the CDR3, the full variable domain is DGGITQSPKYLFRKEGQNVTLSCEQNLNHDAMYWYRQDPGQGLRLIYYSQIVNDFQKGDIAEGYSVSREKKESFPLTVTSAQKNPTAFYLCASSTPGDLTKPQHFGDGTRLSIL.

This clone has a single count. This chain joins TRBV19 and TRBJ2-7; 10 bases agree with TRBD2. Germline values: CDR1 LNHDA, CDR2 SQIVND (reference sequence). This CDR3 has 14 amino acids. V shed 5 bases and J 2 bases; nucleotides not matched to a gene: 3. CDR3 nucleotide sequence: TGTGCCAGTAGTCTTAGCGGGGGGACCTACGAGCAGTACTTC. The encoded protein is CASSLSGGTYEQYF.

The CDR3 spells CSASPTGIDTEAFF. CDR3 in DNA: TGCAGTGCTAGTCCCACAGGGATCGACACTGAAGCTTTCTTT. This chain connects TRBV20-1 to TRBJ1-1; D might be TRBD1 (6 bases). The CDR3 consists of 14 residues. Trimming shortened V by 3 bases and J by 3 bases, and 14 bases separated the two germline ends. Per germline, CDR1 DFQATT and CDR2 SNEGSKA (reference sequence).

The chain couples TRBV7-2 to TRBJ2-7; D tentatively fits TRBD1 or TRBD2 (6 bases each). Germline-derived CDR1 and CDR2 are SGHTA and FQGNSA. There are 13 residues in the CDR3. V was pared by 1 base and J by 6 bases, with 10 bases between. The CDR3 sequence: CASSLGGGTEQYF. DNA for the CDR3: TGTGCCAGCAGCTTAGGAGGGGGGACCGAGCAGTACTTC.

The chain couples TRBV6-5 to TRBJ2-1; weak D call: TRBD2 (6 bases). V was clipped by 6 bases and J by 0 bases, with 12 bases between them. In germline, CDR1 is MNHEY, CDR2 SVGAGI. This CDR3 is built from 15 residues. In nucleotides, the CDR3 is TGTGCCAGCAGAAGTGGGGGGAGCTCCTACAATGAGCAGTTCTTC. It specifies CASRSGGSSYNEQFF.

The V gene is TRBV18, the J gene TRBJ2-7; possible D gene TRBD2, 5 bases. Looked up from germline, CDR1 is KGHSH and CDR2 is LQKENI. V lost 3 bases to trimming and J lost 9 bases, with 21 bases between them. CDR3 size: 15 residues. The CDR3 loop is CASSPEVGGVRGQYF. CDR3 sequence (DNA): TGTGCCAGCTCACCGGAGGTGGGCGGTGTACGAGGGCAGTACTTC.

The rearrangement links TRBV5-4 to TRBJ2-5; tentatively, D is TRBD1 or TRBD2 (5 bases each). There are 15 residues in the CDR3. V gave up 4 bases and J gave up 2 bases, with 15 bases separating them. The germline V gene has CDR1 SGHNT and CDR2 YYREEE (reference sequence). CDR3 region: CASSLGVGVQETQYF. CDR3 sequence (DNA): TGTGCCAGCAGCCTGGGGGTGGGGGTACAAGAGACCCAGTACTTC.

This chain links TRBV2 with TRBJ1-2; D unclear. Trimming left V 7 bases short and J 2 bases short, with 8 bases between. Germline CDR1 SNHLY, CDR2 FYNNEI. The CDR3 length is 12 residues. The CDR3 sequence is CASTEENYGYTF. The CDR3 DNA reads TGTGCCAGCACGGAAGAGAACTATGGCTACACCTTC.

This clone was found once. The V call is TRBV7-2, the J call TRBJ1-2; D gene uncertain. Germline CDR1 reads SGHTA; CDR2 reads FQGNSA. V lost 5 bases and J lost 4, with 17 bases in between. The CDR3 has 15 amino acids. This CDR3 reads CASSLDGATIYGYTF. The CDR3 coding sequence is TGTGCCAGCAGCCTGGACGGAGCGACCATCTATGGCTACACCTTC.

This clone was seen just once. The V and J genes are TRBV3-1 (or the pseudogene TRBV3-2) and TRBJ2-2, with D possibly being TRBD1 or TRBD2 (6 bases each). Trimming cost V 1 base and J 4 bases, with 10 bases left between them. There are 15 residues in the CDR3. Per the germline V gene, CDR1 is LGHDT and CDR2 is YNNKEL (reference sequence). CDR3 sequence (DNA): TGTGCCAGCAGCCAAGTCGGGGGCAGCACCGGGGAGCTGTTTTTT. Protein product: CASSQVGGSTGELFF.

The CDR3 reads CASSYGLNNEQFF. DNA for the CDR3: TGTGCCAGCAGCTACGGGCTTAACAATGAGCAGTTCTTC. The genes are TRBV3-1 (or the pseudogene TRBV3-2) and TRBJ2-1; the D is unclear. V lost 5 bases and J 5 bases, leaving 10 bases between the germline ends. The CDR3 is made up of 13 amino acids. Looked up from germline, CDR1 is LGHDT and CDR2 is YNNKEL (reference sequence).

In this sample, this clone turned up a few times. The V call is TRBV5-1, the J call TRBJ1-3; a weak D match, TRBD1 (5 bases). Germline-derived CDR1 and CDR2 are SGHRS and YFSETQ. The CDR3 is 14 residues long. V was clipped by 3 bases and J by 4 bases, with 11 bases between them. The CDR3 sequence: CASSSGTGGNTIYF. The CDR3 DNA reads TGCGCCAGCAGCTCGGGGACGGGCGGAAACACCATATATTTT.

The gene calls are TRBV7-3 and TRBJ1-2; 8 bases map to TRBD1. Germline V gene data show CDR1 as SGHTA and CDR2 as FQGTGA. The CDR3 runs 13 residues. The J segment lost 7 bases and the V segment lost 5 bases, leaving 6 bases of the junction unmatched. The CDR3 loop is CASSLTGAGGYTF. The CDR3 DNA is TGTGCCAGCAGCCTGACAGGGGCGGGTGGCTACACCTTC.

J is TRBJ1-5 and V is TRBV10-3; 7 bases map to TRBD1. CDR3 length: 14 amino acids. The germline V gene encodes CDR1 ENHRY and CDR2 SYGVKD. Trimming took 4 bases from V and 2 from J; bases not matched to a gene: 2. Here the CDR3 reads CAISGQGGNQPQHF. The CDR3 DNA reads TGTGCCATCAGTGGACAGGGTGGCAATCAGCCCCAGCATTTT.

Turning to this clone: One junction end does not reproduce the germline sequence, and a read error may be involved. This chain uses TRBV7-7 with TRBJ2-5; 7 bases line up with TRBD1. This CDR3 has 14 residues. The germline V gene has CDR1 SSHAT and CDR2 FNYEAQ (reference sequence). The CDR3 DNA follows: TGTGCTAGCAGCACCGGGACAGTACAAGAGACCCAGTACTTC. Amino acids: CASSTGTVQETQYF.

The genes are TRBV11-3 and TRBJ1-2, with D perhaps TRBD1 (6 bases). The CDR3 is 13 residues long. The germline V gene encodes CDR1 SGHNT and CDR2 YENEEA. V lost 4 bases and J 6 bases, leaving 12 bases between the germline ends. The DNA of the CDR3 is TGTGCCAGCAGCTCCAGCAGGGGCGATGGCTACACCTTC. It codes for CASSSSRGDGYTF. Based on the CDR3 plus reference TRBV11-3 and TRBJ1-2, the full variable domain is EAGVVQSPRYKIIEKKQPVAFWCNPISGHNTLYWYLQNLGQGPELLIRYENEEAVDDSQLPKDRFSAERLKGVDSTLKIQPAELGDSAVYLCASSSSRGDGYTFGSGTRLTVV.

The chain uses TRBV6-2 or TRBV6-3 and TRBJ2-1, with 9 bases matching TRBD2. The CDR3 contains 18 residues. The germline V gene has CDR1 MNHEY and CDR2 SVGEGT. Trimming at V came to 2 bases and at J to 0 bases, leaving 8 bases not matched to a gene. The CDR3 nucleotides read TGTGCCAGCAGTTACGCGTCGCGGGGGGGCTCCTCCTACAATGAGCAGTTCTTC. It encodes CASSYASRGGSSYNEQFF.

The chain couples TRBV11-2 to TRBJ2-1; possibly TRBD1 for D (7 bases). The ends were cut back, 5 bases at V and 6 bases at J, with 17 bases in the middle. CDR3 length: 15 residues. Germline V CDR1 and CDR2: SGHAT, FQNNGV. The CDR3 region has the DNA TGTGCCAGCAGCCCGATCCGGAGGGGGCCCAATGAGCAGTTCTTC. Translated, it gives CASSPIRRGPNEQFF.

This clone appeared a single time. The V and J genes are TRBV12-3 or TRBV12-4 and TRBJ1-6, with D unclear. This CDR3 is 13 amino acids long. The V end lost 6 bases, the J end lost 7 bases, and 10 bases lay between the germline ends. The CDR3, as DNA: TGTGCCAGCAGCCAGGCGGGGAATTCACCCCTCCACTTT. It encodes CASSQAGNSPLHF.

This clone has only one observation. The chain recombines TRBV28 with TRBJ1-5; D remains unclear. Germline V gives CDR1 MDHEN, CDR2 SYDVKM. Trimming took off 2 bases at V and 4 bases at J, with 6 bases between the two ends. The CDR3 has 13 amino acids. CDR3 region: CASSLLLNQPQHF. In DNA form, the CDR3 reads TGTGCCAGCAGTTTACTCTTGAATCAGCCCCAGCATTTT.

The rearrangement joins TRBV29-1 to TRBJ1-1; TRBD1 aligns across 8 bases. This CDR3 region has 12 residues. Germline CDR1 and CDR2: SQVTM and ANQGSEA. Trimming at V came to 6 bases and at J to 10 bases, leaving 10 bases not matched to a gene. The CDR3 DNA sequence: TGCAGCGTAAAACAGGGGGGGTGGAGAGCTTTCTTT. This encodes CSVKQGGWRAFF.

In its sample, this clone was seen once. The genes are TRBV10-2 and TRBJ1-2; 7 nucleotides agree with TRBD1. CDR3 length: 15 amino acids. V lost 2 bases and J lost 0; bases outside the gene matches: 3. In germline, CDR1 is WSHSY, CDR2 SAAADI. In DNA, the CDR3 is TGCGCCAGCAGTGAGGGACAGGCCACTAACTATGGCTACACCTTC. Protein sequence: CASSEGQATNYGYTF.

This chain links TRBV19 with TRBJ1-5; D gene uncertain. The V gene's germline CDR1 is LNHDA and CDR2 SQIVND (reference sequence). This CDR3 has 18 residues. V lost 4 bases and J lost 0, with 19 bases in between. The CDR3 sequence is CASSSKRRLTYSNQPQHF. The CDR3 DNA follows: TGTGCCAGTAGTAGCAAGAGGAGGCTAACATATAGCAATCAGCCCCAGCATTTT.

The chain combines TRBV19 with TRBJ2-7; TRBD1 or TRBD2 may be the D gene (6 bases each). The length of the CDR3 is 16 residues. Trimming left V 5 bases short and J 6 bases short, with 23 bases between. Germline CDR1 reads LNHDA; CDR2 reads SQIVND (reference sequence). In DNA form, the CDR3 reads TGTGCCAGTAGTGGCCCCCCGGGGGCAGCTTATTCCGAGCAGTACTTC. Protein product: CASSGPPGAAYSEQYF.